Below, 3 T cell receptor beta chains from the same sample are listed, as sequenced in a study of blood T cell repertoires in COVID-19. Here immunoSEQ multiplex PCR was the method, and the copy in TCRdb shows in-frame clones only, minus some. The table records some 56,000 clones, over 70% of them present only once. The specimen was peripheral blood. The receptors were sampled from a woman in her fifties or sixties with active or convalescent COVID-19.

CDR3 sequence: CASSEGTGINIQYF. CDR3 DNA sequence: TGTGCCAGCAGTGAAGGGACAGGGATAAACATTCAGTACTTC. The chain recombines TRBV6-1 with TRBJ2-4, with 8 positions matching TRBD1. The CDR3 extends over 14 amino acids. Germline lookup yields CDR1 MNHNS and CDR2 SASEGT. V dropped 1 base and J dropped 6; count of bases not matched to a gene: 2.

This clone was counted between two and nine times. This rearrangement joins TRBV4-2 to TRBJ1-2; no reliable D call. In germline, CDR1 is LGHNA, CDR2 YNFKEQ. V lost 0 bases, J lost 3 bases, and 8 bases lay in between. This CDR3 spans 14 amino acids. The CDR3: CASSQDAGYYGYTF. CDR3 DNA sequence: TGTGCCAGCAGCCAAGATGCGGGGTACTATGGCTACACCTTC.

This chain connects TRBV5-1 to TRBJ2-2; possible D gene TRBD1, 5 bases. V was clipped by 5 bases and J by 6 bases, with 14 bases between them. Germline CDR1 is SGHRS and CDR2 is YFSETQ. The CDR3 is 14 residues long. The CDR3 sequence is CASRPQGGAGELFF. The CDR3 DNA sequence: TGCGCCAGCAGACCTCAGGGTGGAGCCGGGGAGCTGTTTTTT. The whole variable domain, remainder taken from reference TRBV5-1 and TRBJ2-2, is KAGVTQTPRYLIKTRGQQVTLSCSPISGHRSVSWYQQTPGQGLQFLFEYFSETQRNKGNFPGRFSGRQFSNSRSEMNVSTLELGDSALYLCASRPQGGAGELFFGEGSRLTVL.